This T cell receptor beta chain appears in the sequencing data of a study of blood T cells in healthy people across ages. Germline CDR1 and CDR2: LGHDT and YNNKEL (reference sequence). V was clipped by 0 bases and J by 3 bases; unmatched bases: 7. The CDR3 sequence is 18 residues long. Primed by a sample-barcoded 5' primer and a J-beta primer mix, a second PCR proceeded for about 7 to 11 cycles. TCRdb reprocessed the 5' RACE reads with MiXCR, giving one entry per CDR3 protein. The table has over 950,000 distinct CDR3 sequences, 30% to 40% seen once; the top ten hold 10% to 15%. Specimen: blood. The chain employs TRBV3-1 and TRBJ2-3; 12 bases are a match to TRBD2. This sequence originates from a young man in good health. The CDR3 here is CASSQDELAGGLTDTQYF. CDR3 DNA sequence: TGTGCCAGCAGCCAAGATGAGCTAGCGGGGGGGCTGACAGATACGCAGTATTTT.